The T cell receptor beta chain described here comes from a study of monozygotic twins with inflammatory bowel disease. TCRalpha and TCRbeta cDNA went through two nested PCRs of roughly 15 and 9 cycles. TCRdb re-called the 5' RACE reads and catalogs CDR3 proteins one per entry, DNA excluded. The sample table includes under 150,000 distinct CDR3 sequences. Notes on the study in general: Especially with disease activity, IBD patients had fewer clonotypes in common with others than healthy twins did. T cell subtypes that differed could not be told apart.

On this clonotype itself: No antigen is known for it.

Sequencing was performed on blood. The receptor was isolated from a human donor with ulcerative colitis or Crohn's disease, or a healthy co-twin of an affected twin (not recorded which).

The CDR3 sequence: CASSQVQETTNEKLFF. The chain recombines TRBV4-2 with TRBJ1-4. CDR3 length: 16 residues. Per germline, CDR1 LGHNA and CDR2 YNFKEQ.